Detailed here is one T cell receptor beta chain. As yet, its antigen is unknown. Noted treatment: 15 to 20 received Ad26.COV2.S at low or high dose, single or two shots; roughly 5 received placebo; per-sample allocation not given. The samples date from day 63 after the first vaccine or placebo injection. The record originates from a study of Ad26.COV2.S vaccination and SARS-CoV-2 variants. Clones were sequenced by immunoSEQ multiplex PCR, and TCRdb holds only the in-frame ones, with some missing. The table lists 300,000 to 350,000 clones, about nine tenths of them singletons. This CDR3 is built from 13 residues. The V end lost 2 bases, the J end lost 4 bases, and 7 bases lay between the germline ends. Per germline, CDR1 KGHDR and CDR2 SFDVKD. Findings of the study overall: The authors reported substantial breadth in spike-specific CD8+ and CD4+ T cell responses after vaccination.

The chain recombines TRBV24-1 with TRBJ1-2; D remains ambiguous. This sequence originates from a person aged 18 to 59 who received the Ad26.COV2.S COVID-19 vaccine or a placebo. The input for sequencing was peripheral blood, taken in a trial of Ad26.COV2.S vaccine versus placebo. The CDR3 region has the DNA TGTGCCACCAGTGATTCACGGGCCTATGGCTACACCTTC. Translated, it gives CATSDSRAYGYTF.